This note documents a single T cell receptor beta chain sequence. Antigen: not known. The sample belongs to a study of post-analysis software for immune sequencing data. General study results and limits: There was significantly lower normalized Chao1 diversity in multiple sclerosis patients than in controls. Controls had lower frequencies than patients of four or five TRBV segments, which included TRBV5-6, TRBV5-1 and TRBV20-1.

Trimming removed 4 bases from V and 8 bases from J; junction bases left unmatched: 10. CDR3 length: 14 residues. Germline CDR1 SGDLS, CDR2 YYNGEE. The TCR beta cDNA libraries carried unique molecular identifiers. Researchers reported some 500,000 cDNA molecules coming from approximately 1 to 10 million T cells. TCRdb independently ran MiXCR on the PCR reads; one entry per CDR3 protein. Here the sample spans approximately 770,000 distinct CDR3 sequences, about half being singletons. This sequence was found in a girl between 10 and 17 years old with multiple sclerosis. This chain uses TRBV9 with TRBJ1-2; 8 nucleotides agree with TRBD1. The sequenced sample was blood. CDR3 in DNA: TGTGCCAGCAGCCCCGGGACAGGCCCTCGAGGCTACACCTTC. Protein product: CASSPGTGPRGYTF.